The 7 T cell receptor beta chains reported below all come from one sample, sequenced in a study of neoadjuvant anti-PD-1 for oral cavity cancer. Data came from immunoSEQ multiplex PCR; TCRdb stores just in-frame clones and leaves some out. The sample shows fewer than 90,000 clones, 84% of them seen only once. This material consisted of PBMCs, taken before nivolumab (anti-PD-1) treatment. Receptors were obtained from a person between 40 and 80 years old with oral cavity squamous cell carcinoma.

This clone was observed a few times. The rearrangement joins TRBV9 to TRBJ1-4, with D hard to call. From germline, CDR1 is SGDLS and CDR2 YYNGEE. Trimming pared 4 bases from V and 5 bases from J, leaving 12 bases between. The CDR3 is made up of 14 amino acids. The chain's CDR3 is CASSSGGENEKLFF. Here the CDR3 DNA reads TGTGCCAGCAGCTCCGGCGGAGAAAATGAAAAACTGTTTTTT.

The J gene is TRBJ2-6, the V gene TRBV14; D possibly uses TRBD1 or TRBD2 (5 bases each). V was trimmed by 8 bases and J by 2 bases, leaving 10 bases between them. The length of the CDR3 is 14 residues. The germline V gene encodes CDR1 SGHDN and CDR2 FVKESK. The CDR3 region has the DNA TGTGCCAGCCGAGGGGAGACTGGGGCCAACGTCCTGACTTTC. Encoded protein: CASRGETGANVLTF. The full variable domain, its missing parts supplied by reference TRBV14 and TRBJ2-6, is EAGVTQFPSHSVIEKGQTVTLRCDPISGHDNLYWYRRVMGKEIKFLLHFVKESKQDESGMPNNRFLAERTGGTYSTLKVQPAELEDSGVYFCASRGETGANVLTFGAGSRLTVL.

The chain couples TRBV19 to TRBJ2-7; TRBD2 matches 8 bases. There are 13 residues in the CDR3. Trimming removed 9 bases from V and 4 bases from J; junction bases left unmatched: 8. CDR1 LNHDA and CDR2 SQIVND come from the germline V gene (reference sequence). DNA of the CDR3: TGTGCCAGGGGGAGCGGGAGTGATTACGAGCAGTACTTC. This codes for CARGSGSDYEQYF.

The V call is TRBV11-2, the J call TRBJ2-5, with 8 bases lining up with TRBD1. CDR1 SGHAT and CDR2 FQNNGV come from the germline V gene. V lost 0 bases, J lost 4 bases, and 4 bases stayed unmatched. This CDR3 spans 15 amino acids. The CDR3 DNA is TGTGCCAGCAGCTTAGAATGGCAGGGGGCAGAGACCCAGTACTTC. Amino acid sequence: CASSLEWQGAETQYF.

V is TRBV6-1 and J is TRBJ2-7, with 7 positions matching TRBD2. V dropped 6 bases and J dropped 1; count of bases not matched to a gene: 6. Germline CDR1 reads MNHNS; CDR2 reads SASEGT. There are 14 residues in the CDR3. The CDR3 region has the DNA TGTGCCAGCAGCCCGGTCGGGGGGTCCTACGAGCAGTACTTC. It translates to CASSPVGGSYEQYF.

This chain links TRBV5-5 with TRBJ2-1; 11 nucleotides align to TRBD2. Germline V lookup: CDR1 SGHKS, CDR2 YYEKEE (reference sequence). The CDR3 has 16 residues. V trimming: 2 bases; J trimming: 5 bases; junction bases outside the gene matches: 6. CDR3: CASSFLSGRADNEQFF. DNA of the CDR3: TGTGCCAGCAGCTTCCTTAGCGGGAGGGCTGACAATGAGCAGTTCTTC. The full variable domain, in which reference TRBV5-5 and TRBJ2-1 provide the parts outside the CDR3, is DAGVTQSPTHLIKTRGQQVTLRCSPISGHKSVSWYQQVLGQGPQFIFQYYEKEERGRGNFPDRFSARQFPNYSSELNVNALLLGDSALYLCASSFLSGRADNEQFFGPGTRLTVL.

The gene calls are TRBV9 and TRBJ2-1; D is undetermined. Germline loops: CDR1 SGDLS, CDR2 YYNGEE. The CDR3 has 14 residues. V was clipped by 1 base and J by 7 bases, with 12 bases between them. In nucleotides, the CDR3 is TGTGCCAGCAGCGTATCTACGGGTAGAAATGAGCAGTTCTTC. This encodes CASSVSTGRNEQFF. Full variable domain (outside the CDR3, taken from reference TRBV9 and TRBJ2-1): DSGVTQTPKHLITATGQRVTLRCSPRSGDLSVYWYQQSLDQGLQFLIQYYNGEERAKGNILERFSAQQFPDLHSELNLSSLELGDSALYFCASSVSTGRNEQFFGPGTRLTVL.